Following are 2 T cell receptor beta chains from one sample sequenced in a study of T cell responses to AZD1222 COVID-19 vaccine. Here immunoSEQ multiplex PCR was the method, and the copy in TCRdb shows in-frame clones only, minus some. This table holds 95,000 to 150,000 clones, 90% found once. The source material was peripheral blood, sampled on day 0 of MenACWY control vaccination. All receptors derive from an adult in good health.

For the CDR3, the DNA is TGTGCCAGCAGTGATAACCCCCGGAACACTGAAGCTTTCTTT. Translating gives CASSDNPRNTEAFF. The V and J genes are TRBV2 and TRBJ1-1; D unresolved. There are 14 residues in the CDR3. Germline loops: CDR1 SNHLY, CDR2 FYNNEI. The ends were cut back, 3 bases at V and 1 base at J, with 9 bases in the middle.

This chain links TRBV28 with TRBJ2-3, with D possibly matching TRBD2 (5 bases). Germline V lookup: CDR1 MDHEN, CDR2 SYDVKM. Trimming removed 7 bases at V and 6 bases at J, with 20 bases between. The CDR3 runs 15 residues. CDR3: CASTLSSASGDTQYF. CDR3 bases: TGTGCCAGCACCCTATCCTCCGCCAGCGGTGATACGCAGTATTTT.